The clone carrying this TCR beta chain is a singleton in its sample. Germline values: CDR1 MNHEY, CDR2 SMNVEV (reference sequence). There are 15 residues in the CDR3. These data come from a study of cytomegalovirus exposure and HLA in healthy donors. PCR primers comprised 60 Vbeta and 13 Jbeta primers. The protocol was immunoSEQ multiplex PCR, while the TCRdb copy is restricted to in-frame clones and leaves out a portion. Of 110,000 or so clones in the sample, under 90% were seen once. This receptor was obtained from a woman younger than 35 in good health and CMV-seronegative. The chain uses TRBV27 and TRBJ2-5; D gene uncertain. TRBJ2-7 matches the DNA end more closely, so the J call is doubtful. The sequencing sample was made of PBMCs. CDR3 amino acids: CASSIISESSYEQYF. CDR3 DNA: TGTGCCAGCAGTATCATCAGCGAAAGCTCCTACGAGCAGTACTTC.